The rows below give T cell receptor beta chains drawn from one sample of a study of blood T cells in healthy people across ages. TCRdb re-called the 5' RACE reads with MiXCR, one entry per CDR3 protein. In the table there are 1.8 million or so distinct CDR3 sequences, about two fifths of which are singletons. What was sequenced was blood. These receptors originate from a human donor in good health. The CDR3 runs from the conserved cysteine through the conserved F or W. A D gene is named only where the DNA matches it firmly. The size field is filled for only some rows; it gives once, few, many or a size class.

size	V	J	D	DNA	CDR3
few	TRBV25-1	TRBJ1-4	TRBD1	TGTGCCAGCAGTGGGGGACAGACTGTTAATGAAAAACTGTTTTTT	CASSGGQTVNEKLFF
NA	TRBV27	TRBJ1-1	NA	TGTGCCAGCAGTTTATGGCGTAGCACTGAAGCTTTCTTT	CASSLWRSTEAFF
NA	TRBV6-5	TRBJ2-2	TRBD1	TGTGCCAGCACCCCACGGACAGGGACCGGGGAGCTGTTTTTT	CASTPRTGTGELFF
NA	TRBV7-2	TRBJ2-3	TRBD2	TGTGCCAGCAGCTTACGACGGGGGGATAGCACAGATACGCAGTATTTT	CASSLRRGDSTDTQYF
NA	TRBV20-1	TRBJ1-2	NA	TGCAGTGCTAGAGTAGGGACGGGGGGCTACACCTTC	CSARVGTGGYTF
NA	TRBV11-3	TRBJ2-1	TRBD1	TGTGCCAGCAGCCACCGGGACAGGGGCAATGAGCAGTTCTTC	CASSHRDRGNEQFF
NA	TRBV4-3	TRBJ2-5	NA	TGCGCCAGCAGCCAACGGGACGGACCCCCGGAGACCCAGTACTTC	CASSQRDGPPETQYF
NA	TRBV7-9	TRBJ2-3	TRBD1	TGTGCCAGCAGCCCAGGGACAGGGGGCACGAAGGGTACGCAGTATTTT	CASSPGTGGTKGTQYF
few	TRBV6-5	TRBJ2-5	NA	TGTGCCAGCAAAAAGGGAAGGGGGGAGACCCAGTACTTC	CASKKGRGETQYF
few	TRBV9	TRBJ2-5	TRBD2	TGTGCCAGCAGCGTAGCCCCCCTAAGGGGGAGACTAGCGGGGGGAGGAGAGACCCAGTACTTC	CASSVAPLRGRLAGGGETQYF
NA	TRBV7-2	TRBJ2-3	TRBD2	TGTGCCAGCAGCCCTCTTGTGGCGGGGGGGCCAAGTCAAGATACGCAGTATTTT	CASSPLVAGGPSQDTQYF
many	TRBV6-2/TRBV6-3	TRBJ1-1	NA	TGTGCCAGCAGTTACGGGGGTGAAGCTTTCTTT	CASSYGGEAFF
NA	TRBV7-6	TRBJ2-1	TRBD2	TGTGCCAGCAGCTCACTAGCGGGTTTCTACAATGAGCAGTTCTTC	CASSSLAGFYNEQFF
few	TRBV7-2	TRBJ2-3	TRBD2	TGTGCCAGCAGCTTCGCGACTAGCGGGGGGGGTAGTCATACGCAGTATTTT	CASSFATSGGGSHTQYF
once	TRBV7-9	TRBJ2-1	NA	TGTACCAGCAGCTTAGGGGGGGCATCCTACAATGAGCAGTTCTTC	CTSSLGGASYNEQFF
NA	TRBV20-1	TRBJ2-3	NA	TGCAGTGCTAGGGCGGCGCGGGAAGGGGACGATACGCAGTATTTT	CSARAAREGDDTQYF
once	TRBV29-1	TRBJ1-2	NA	TGCAGCGTTGAGGGCCTTATTAACTATGGCTACACCTTC	CSVEGLINYGYTF
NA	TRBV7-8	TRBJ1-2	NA	TGTGCCAGCAGCCTACGGACACGTATCAACTATGGCTACACCTTC	CASSLRTRINYGYTF
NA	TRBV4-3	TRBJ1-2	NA	TGCGCCAGCAGCCAAGAACAGTATGGCCTCCCGGATCATGGCTACACCTTC	CASSQEQYGLPDHGYTF
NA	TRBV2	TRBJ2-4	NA	TGTGCCAGCAGTAAAGCGCTTCGGCAGGGGAGCATTCAGTACTTC	CASSKALRQGSIQYF
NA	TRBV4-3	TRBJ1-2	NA	TGCGCCAGCGGGACCAGGGGCGTTTCCTATGGCTACACCTTC	CASGTRGVSYGYTF
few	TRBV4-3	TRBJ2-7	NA	TGCGCCAGCAGCCAGGGGCTTACTCAGGACGAGCAGTACTTC	CASSQGLTQDEQYF
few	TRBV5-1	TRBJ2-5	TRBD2	TGCGCCAGCAGCTTGCAGGGACTAGCGGGGGGAATGCAAGAGACCCAGTACTTC	CASSLQGLAGGMQETQYF
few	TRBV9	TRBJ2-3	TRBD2	TGTGCCAGCAGCGTAGAACCAGCGGGGGGCACAGATACGCAGTATTTT	CASSVEPAGGTDTQYF
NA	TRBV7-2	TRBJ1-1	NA	TGTGCCAGCAGCTTTGGGTTTATCACTGAAGCTTTCTTT	CASSFGFITEAFF
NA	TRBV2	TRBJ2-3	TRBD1	TGTGCCAGCAGTGAAGAGGGGGCGTTAACAGATATGCAGTATTTT	CASSEEGALTDMQYF
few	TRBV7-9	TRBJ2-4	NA	TGTGCCAGCAGCCCCGATCGGACCATTCAGTACTTC	CASSPDRTIQYF
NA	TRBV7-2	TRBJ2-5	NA	TGTGCCAGCAGCTCACCCACTTCTCCTCAAGAGACCCAGTACTTC	CASSSPTSPQETQYF
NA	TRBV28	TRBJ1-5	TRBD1	TGTGCCAGCAGTTCGACAGGGACGGGCAATCAGCCCCAGCATTTT	CASSSTGTGNQPQHF
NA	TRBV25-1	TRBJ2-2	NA	TGTGCCAGCAACCCACATCCGAACACCGGGGAGCTGTTTTTT	CASNPHPNTGELFF
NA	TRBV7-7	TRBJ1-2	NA	TGTGCTAGCAGCTTAAGGAAACTCGACAGGCTTGTCTATGGCTACACCTTC	CASSLRKLDRLVYGYTF
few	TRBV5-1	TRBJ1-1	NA	TGCGCCAGCAGCGGAAGTGGGATGAACACTGAAGCTTTCTTT	CASSGSGMNTEAFF
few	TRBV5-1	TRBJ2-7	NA	TGCGCCAGAGGACCCGGGGGCTACGAGCAGTACTTC	CARGPGGYEQYF
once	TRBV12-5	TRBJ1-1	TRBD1	TGTGCTAGTGGCATGACAGGGTTCACTGAAGCTTTCTTT	CASGMTGFTEAFF
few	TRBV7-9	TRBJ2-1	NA	TGTGCCAGCAGGCGGGACGGGAGATACAATGAGCAGTTCTTC	CASRRDGRYNEQFF
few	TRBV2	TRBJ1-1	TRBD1	TGTGCCAGCAGGGGTACAGGGGACACTGAAGCTTTCTTT	CASRGTGDTEAFF
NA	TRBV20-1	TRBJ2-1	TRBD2	TGCAGTGCCAGGACTAGCGGAGGAGGATTTATCTACAATGAGCAGTTCTTC	CSARTSGGGFIYNEQFF
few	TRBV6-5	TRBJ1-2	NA	TGTGCCAGCAGAGGGGATACAGGGCCATCCTATGGCTACACCTTC	CASRGDTGPSYGYTF
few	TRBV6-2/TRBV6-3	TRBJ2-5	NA	TGTGCCAGCAGTTACGGGCCAGAGGAGACCCAGTACTTC	CASSYGPEETQYF
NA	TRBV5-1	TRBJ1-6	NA	TGCGCCAGCAGCTTGGACCAGGACCATTCACCCCTCCACTTT	CASSLDQDHSPLHF
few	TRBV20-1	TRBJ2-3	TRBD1	TGCAGTGCCCCGACGACAGGGAAAACAGATACGCAGTATTTT	CSAPTTGKTDTQYF
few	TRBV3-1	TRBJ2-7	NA	TGTGCCAGCAGACACAGGGTTACAGCCTACGAGCAGTACTTC	CASRHRVTAYEQYF
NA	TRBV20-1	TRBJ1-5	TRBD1	TGCAGTGCGGGGACAGCCGATCAGCCCCGGCATTTT	CSAGTADQPRHF